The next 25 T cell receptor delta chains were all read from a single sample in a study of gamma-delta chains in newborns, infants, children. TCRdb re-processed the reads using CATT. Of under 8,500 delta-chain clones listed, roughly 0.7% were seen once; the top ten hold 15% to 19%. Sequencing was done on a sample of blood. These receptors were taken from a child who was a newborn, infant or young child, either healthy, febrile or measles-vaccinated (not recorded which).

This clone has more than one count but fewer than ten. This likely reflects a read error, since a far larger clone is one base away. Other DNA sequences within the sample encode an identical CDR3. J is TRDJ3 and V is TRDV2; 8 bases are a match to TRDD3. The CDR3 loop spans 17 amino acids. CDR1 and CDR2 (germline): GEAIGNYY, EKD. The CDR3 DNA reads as TGTGCCCGTGACAGTACTGGGGGCTCCTGGGACACCCGACAGATGTTTTTC. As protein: CARDSTGGSWDTRQMFF.

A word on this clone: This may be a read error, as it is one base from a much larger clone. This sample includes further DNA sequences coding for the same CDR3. The CDR3 protein is CACDKVLGDSWDTRQMFF. The CDR3 nucleotides read TGTGCCTGTGACAAAGTACTGGGGGACTCCTGGGACACCCGGCAGATGTTTTTC. The chain is built from TRDV2 and TRDJ3; 9 bases line up with TRDD3. This CDR3 is built from 18 residues. Per the germline V gene, CDR1 is GEAIGNYY and CDR2 is EKD.

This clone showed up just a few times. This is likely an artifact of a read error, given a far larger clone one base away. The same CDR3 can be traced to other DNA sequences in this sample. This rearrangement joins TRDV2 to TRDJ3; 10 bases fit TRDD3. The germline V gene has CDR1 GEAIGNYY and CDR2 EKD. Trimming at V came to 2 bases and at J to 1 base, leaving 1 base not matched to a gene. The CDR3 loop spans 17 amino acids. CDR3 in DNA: TGTGCCTGTGACATACTGGGGGATTCCTGGGACACCCGACAGATGTTTTTC. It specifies CACDILGDSWDTRQMFF.

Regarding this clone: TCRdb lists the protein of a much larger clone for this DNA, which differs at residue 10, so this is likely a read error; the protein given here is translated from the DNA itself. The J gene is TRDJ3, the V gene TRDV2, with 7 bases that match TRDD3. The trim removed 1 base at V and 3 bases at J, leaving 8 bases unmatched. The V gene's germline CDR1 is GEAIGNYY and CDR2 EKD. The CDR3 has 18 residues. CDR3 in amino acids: CACDTGGPSFWDTRQMFF. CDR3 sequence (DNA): TGTGCCTGTGACACTGGGGGACCCAGCTTCTGGGACACCCGACAGATGTTTTTC.

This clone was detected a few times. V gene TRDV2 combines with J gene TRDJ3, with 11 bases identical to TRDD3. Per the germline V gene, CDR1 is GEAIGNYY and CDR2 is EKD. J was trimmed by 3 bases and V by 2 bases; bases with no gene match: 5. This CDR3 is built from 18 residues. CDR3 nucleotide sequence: TGTGCCTGTGACAGTACTGGGGGATATGGCTGGGACACCCGACAGATGTTTTTC. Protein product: CACDSTGGYGWDTRQMFF.

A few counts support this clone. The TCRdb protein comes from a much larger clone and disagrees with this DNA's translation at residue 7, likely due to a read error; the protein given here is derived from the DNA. The CDR3 reads CACDHLPGESSWDTRQMFF. The CDR3 DNA is TGTGCCTGTGACCATTTACCGGGGGAAAGCTCCTGGGACACCCGACAGATGTTTTTC. The V call is TRDV2, the J call TRDJ3; TRDD3 is a possible D gene (6 bases). The CDR3 totals 19 residues. Trimming stripped 3 bases from V and 0 bases from J, with 17 bases between. Looked up from germline, CDR1 is GEAIGNYY and CDR2 is EKD.

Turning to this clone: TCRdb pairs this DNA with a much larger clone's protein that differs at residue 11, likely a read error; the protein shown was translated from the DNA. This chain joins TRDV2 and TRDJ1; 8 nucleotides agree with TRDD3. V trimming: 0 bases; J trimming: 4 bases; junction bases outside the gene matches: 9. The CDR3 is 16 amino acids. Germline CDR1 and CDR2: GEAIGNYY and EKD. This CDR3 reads CACDTVLGVQDDKLIF. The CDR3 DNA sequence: TGTGCCTGTGACACCGTACTGGGGGTTCAGGACGATAAACTCATCTTT.

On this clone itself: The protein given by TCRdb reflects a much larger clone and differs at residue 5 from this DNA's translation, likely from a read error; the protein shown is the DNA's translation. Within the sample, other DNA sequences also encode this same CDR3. CDR3 protein: CACDAWGSSSWDTRQMFF. CDR3 sequence (DNA): TGCGCCTGTGACGCCTGGGGGTCAAGCTCCTGGGACACCCGACAGATGTTTTTC. The rearrangement joins TRDV2 to TRDJ3, with TRDD3 identical over 7 bases. The CDR3 sequence is 18 residues long. Per germline, CDR1 GEAIGNYY and CDR2 EKD.

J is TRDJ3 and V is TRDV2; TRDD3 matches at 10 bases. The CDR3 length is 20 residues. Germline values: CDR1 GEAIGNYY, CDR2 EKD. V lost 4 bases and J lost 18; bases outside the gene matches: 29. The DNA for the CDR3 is TGTGCCTGTGAGTCAGTACTGGGGGATGCGAGCTCCTGGGACACCCGCCCGATGTTTTTC. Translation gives CACESVLGDASSWDTRPMFF.

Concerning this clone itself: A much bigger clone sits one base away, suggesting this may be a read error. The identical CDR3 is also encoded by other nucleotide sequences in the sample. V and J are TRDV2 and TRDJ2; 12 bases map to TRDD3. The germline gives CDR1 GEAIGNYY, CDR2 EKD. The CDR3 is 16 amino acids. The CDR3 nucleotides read TGTGCCTGTGACATACTGGGGGATACTTTGACAGCCCAACTCTTCTTT. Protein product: CACDILGDTLTAQLFF.

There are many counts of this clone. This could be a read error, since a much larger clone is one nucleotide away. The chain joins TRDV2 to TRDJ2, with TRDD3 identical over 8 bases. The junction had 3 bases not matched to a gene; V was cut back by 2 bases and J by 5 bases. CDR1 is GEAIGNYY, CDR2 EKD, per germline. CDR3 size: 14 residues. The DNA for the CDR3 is TGTGCCTGTGACAAACTGGGGGCTACAGCACAACTCTTCTTT. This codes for CACDKLGATAQLFF.

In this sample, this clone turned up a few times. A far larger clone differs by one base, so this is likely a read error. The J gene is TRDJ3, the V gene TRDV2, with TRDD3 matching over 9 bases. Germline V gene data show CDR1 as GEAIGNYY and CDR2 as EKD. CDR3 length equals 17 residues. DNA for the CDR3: TGTGCCTGTGAGTACTGGGGGAGCTCCTGGGACACCCGACAGACGTTTTTC. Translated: CACEYWGSSWDTRQTFF.

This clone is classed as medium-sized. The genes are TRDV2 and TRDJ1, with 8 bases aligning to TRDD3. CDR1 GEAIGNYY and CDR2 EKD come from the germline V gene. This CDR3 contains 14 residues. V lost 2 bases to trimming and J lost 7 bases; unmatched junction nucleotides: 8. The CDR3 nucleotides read TGTGCCTGTGACATCTGGGGGACCCGGGGTAAACTCATCTTT. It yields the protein CACDIWGTRGKLIF.

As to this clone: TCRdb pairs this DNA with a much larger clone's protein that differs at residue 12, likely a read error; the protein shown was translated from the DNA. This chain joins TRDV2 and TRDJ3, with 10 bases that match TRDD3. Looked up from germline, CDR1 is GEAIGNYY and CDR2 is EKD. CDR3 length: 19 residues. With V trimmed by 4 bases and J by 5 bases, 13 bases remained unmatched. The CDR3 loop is CACDGYWGILSRDTRQMFF. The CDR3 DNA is TGTGCCTGTGATGGTTACTGGGGGATCCTATCCAGGGACACCCGACAGATGTTTTTC.

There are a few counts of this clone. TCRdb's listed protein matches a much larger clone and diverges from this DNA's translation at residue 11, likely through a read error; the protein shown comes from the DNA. The CDR3, as DNA: TGTGCCTGTGACATACTGGGGGAAGACTCCCGGGACACCCGACAGATGTTTTTC. Protein product: CACDILGEDSRDTRQMFF. The gene calls are TRDV2 and TRDJ3; 9 nucleotides line up with TRDD3. This CDR3 spans 18 amino acids. Germline values: CDR1 GEAIGNYY, CDR2 EKD.

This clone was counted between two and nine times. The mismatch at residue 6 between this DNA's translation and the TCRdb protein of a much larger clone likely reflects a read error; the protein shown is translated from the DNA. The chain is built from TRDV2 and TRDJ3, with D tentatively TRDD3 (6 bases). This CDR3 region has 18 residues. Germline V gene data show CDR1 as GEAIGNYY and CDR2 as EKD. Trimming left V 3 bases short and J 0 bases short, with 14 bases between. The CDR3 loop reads CACDVPGELSWDTRQMFF. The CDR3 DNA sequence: TGTGCCTGTGACGTACCGGGGGAACTCTCCTGGGACACCCGACAGATGTTTTTC.

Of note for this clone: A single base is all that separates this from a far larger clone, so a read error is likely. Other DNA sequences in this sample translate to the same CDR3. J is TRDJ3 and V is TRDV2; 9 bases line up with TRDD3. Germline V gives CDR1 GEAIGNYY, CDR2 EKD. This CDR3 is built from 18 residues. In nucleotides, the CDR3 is TGTGCCTGTGACAATACTGGGGGAGTCTCCTGGGACACCCGGCAGATGTTTTTC. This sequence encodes CACDNTGGVSWDTRQMFF.

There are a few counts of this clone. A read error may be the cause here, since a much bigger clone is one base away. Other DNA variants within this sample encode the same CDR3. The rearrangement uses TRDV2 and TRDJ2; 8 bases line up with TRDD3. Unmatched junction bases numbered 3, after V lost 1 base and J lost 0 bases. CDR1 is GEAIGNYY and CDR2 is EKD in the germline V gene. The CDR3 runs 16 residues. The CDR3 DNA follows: TGTGCCTGTGACACACTGGGGGCTGCTTTGACAGCACAACTCTTCTTT. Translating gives CACDTLGAALTAQLFF.

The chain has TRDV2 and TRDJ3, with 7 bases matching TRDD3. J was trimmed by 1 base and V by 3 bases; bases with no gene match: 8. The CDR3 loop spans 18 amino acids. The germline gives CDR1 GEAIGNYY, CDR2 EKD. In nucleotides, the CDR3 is TGTGCCTGTGACCAAAGCTGGGGGCCTTCCTGGGACACCCGACAGATGTTTTTC. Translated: CACDQSWGPSWDTRQMFF.

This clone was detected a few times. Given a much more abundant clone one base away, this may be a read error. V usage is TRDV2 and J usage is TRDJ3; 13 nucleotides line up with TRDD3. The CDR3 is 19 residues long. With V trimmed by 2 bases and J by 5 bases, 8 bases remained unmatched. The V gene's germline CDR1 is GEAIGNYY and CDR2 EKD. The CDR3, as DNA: TGTGCCTGTGACAAAGTACTGGGGGATACGTCCCGGGACACCCGACAGATGTTTTTC. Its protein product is CACDKVLGDTSRDTRQMFF.

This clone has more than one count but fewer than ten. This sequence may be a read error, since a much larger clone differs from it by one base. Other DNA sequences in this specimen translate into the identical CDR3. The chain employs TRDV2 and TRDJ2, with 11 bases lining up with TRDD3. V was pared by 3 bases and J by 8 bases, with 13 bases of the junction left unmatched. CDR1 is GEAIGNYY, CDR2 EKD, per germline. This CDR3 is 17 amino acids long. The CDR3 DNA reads TGTGCCTGTGACCCCGTCTGGGGGATACCAGGGACCGCACAACTCTTCTTT. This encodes CACDPVWGIPGTAQLFF.

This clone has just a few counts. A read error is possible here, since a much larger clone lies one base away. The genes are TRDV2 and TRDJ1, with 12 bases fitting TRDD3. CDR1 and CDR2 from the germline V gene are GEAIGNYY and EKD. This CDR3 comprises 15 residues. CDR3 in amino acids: CARDTWGIRTDKLIF. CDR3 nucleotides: TGTGCCCGTGACACCTGGGGGATACGCACCGATAAACTCATCTTT.

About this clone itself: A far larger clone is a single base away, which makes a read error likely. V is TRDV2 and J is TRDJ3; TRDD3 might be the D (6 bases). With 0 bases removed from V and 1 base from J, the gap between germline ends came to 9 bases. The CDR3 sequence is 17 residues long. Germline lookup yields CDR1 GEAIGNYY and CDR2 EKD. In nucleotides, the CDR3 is TGTGCCTGTGACACCGCACTGGGTTCCTGGGACACCCGACAGATGTTTTTC. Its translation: CACDTALGSWDTRQMFF.

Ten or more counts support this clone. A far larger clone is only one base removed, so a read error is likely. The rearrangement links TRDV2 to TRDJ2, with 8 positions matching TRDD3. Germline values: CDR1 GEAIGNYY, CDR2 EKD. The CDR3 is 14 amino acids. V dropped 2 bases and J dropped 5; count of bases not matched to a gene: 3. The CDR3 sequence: CACDILGGTAQLFF. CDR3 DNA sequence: TGTGCCTGTGACATACTGGGGGGTACAGCACAACTCTTCTTT.

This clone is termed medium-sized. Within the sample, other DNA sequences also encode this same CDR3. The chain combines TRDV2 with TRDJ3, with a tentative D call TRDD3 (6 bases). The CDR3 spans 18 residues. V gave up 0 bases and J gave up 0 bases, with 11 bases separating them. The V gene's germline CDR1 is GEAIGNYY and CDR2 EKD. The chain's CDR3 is CACDTVGGPSWDTRQMFF. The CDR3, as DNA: TGTGCCTGTGACACCGTAGGGGGACCCTCCTGGGACACCCGACAGATGTTTTTC.